These 11 T cell receptor beta chains came from one sample sequenced in a study of blood T cell repertoires in COVID-19. Sequencing was performed with immunoSEQ multiplex PCR; in TCRdb, only in-frame clones are kept and a portion is missing. The data contain some 210,000 clones, 88% of them singletons. Sequencing was done on a sample of peripheral blood. All receptors come from a woman in her 40s who had recovered from COVID-19.

V gene TRBV4-3 combines with J gene TRBJ2-7; no clear D gene. Trimming removed 2 bases at V and 6 bases at J, with 11 bases between. The CDR3 contains 13 residues. The V gene's germline CDR1 is LGHNA and CDR2 YSLEER. In DNA, the CDR3 is TGCGCCAGCAGCCAAACTTCGGGTGGCGAGCAGTACTTC. Its protein is CASSQTSGGEQYF.

This clone came up once. The rearrangement joins TRBV6-5 to TRBJ2-1; TRBD2 matches at 7 bases. Germline CDR1 is MNHEY and CDR2 is SVGAGI. V shed 4 bases, J shed 0 bases, and the junction held 6 bases outside the gene matches. CDR3 length: 16 amino acids. The CDR3 here is CASSSPAGTSYNEQFF. The CDR3 region has the DNA TGTGCCAGCAGTTCACCAGCGGGAACCTCCTACAATGAGCAGTTCTTC.

The genes are TRBV2 and TRBJ1-2; D possibly corresponds to TRBD1 (6 bases). V lost 7 bases and J lost 7, with 19 bases in between. The CDR3 extends over 14 amino acids. Germline CDR1 and CDR2: SNHLY and FYNNEI. This CDR3 is CASTSPQGQGGYTF. The CDR3 DNA follows: TGTGCCAGCACTTCTCCCCAGGGGCAGGGTGGCTACACCTTC.

The V gene is TRBV10-2, the J gene TRBJ2-1, with D perhaps TRBD2 (6 bases). Trimming took off 2 bases at V and 0 bases at J, with 11 bases between the two ends. Germline V CDR1 and CDR2: WSHSY, SAAADI. The CDR3 runs to 16 residues. The CDR3 loop is CASSEASASSYNEQFF. In DNA, the CDR3 is TGCGCCAGCAGTGAGGCTAGCGCTAGCTCCTACAATGAGCAGTTCTTC.

To note about this clone: Relative to the germline gene, one junction end is altered; a read error may explain this. The chain joins TRBV4-3 to TRBJ2-1, with TRBD2 matching over 14 bases. The germline V gene has CDR1 LGHNA and CDR2 YSLEER. The CDR3 covers 14 residues. As DNA, the CDR3 is TGCGCCAGCAGCCCATGGACTAGCGGGAGGCCGTGGGTCTTC. Amino acid sequence: CASSPWTSGRPWVF.

This clone appeared a few times. The rearrangement uses TRBV27 and TRBJ1-5; weak D call: TRBD1 (5 bases). The germline CDR1 and CDR2 sequences are MNHEY and SMNVEV (reference sequence). The CDR3 spans 14 residues. V shed 5 bases and J shed 0 bases, with 8 bases lying between them. The CDR3 is CASSLRVSNQPQHF. CDR3 nucleotides: TGTGCCAGCAGTCTCAGGGTTAGCAATCAGCCCCAGCATTTT.

V gene TRBV15 combines with J gene TRBJ2-6, with TRBD2 matching 8 bases. The germline V gene encodes CDR1 LNHNV and CDR2 YYDKDF (reference sequence). The CDR3 has 16 amino acids. The junction had 1 base not matched to a gene; V was cut back by 1 base and J by 2 bases. CDR3 DNA sequence: TGTGCCACCAGCAGAGCGGGAGGGACTGGGGCCAACGTCCTGACTTTC. Encoded protein: CATSRAGGTGANVLTF. The full variable domain, rest sourced from reference TRBV15 and TRBJ2-6, is DAMVIQNPRYQVTQFGKPVTLSCSQTLNHNVMYWYQQKSSQAPKLLFHYYDKDFNNEADTPDNFQSRRPNTSFCFLDIRSPGLGDTAMYLCATSRAGGTGANVLTFGAGSRLTVL.

This clone has a handful of counts. This rearrangement joins TRBV30 to TRBJ2-2; TRBD2 aligns across 10 bases. The CDR3 consists of 17 residues. From germline, CDR1 is GTSNPN and CDR2 SVGIG (reference sequence). V trimming: 0 bases; J trimming: 6 bases; junction bases outside the gene matches: 10. CDR3 nucleotide sequence: TGTGCCTGGAGTGTATCCAGCGGGAGGGCCAAGGCCGGGGAGCTGTTTTTT. This codes for CAWSVSSGRAKAGELFF.

The chain carries TRBV16 and TRBJ1-2; D ambiguous. This CDR3 comprises 15 residues. Germline V gene sequence: CDR1 KGHSY, CDR2 FQNENV. The V end was cut by 4 bases, the J end by 4 bases, with 16 bases between. Here the CDR3 DNA reads TGTGCCAGCAGCCCCCGGTGGACTGAGACCTATGGCTACACCTTC. Encoded protein: CASSPRWTETYGYTF.

The gene calls are TRBV19 and TRBJ2-3; 8 positions match TRBD1. With 5 bases clipped from V and 0 bases from J, the junction kept 10 bases outside the gene matches. Germline CDR1 LNHDA, CDR2 SQIVND (reference sequence). This CDR3 spans 17 amino acids. CDR3 in amino acids: CASSGQGALSSTDTQYF. The DNA for the CDR3 is TGTGCCAGTAGTGGACAGGGCGCTCTAAGTAGCACAGATACGCAGTATTTT.

DNA of the CDR3: TGTGCCAGCTCAACTAGACAGGGAGAGACAGATACGCAGTATTTT. This sequence encodes CASSTRQGETDTQYF. V usage is TRBV18 and J usage is TRBJ2-3; TRBD1 matches 7 bases. This CDR3 has 15 residues. CDR1 and CDR2 from the germline V gene are KGHSH and LQKENI. V trimming: 5 bases; J trimming: 3 bases; junction bases outside the gene matches: 8.